The clone carrying this T cell receptor (beta chain) was detected a few times. Its antigen is as yet unknown. TCRdb called the RT-PCR reads again in MiXCR, with one record for every CDR3 protein. The data contain over 750,000 distinct CDR3 sequences, 21% of them seen just once; the ten biggest clones take up about a tenth. This record belongs to a study of response to subunit inactivated influenza vaccine. Whole-study findings and limits: Each seasonal influenza vaccination recruits few new T cells, the authors suggested.

The trim removed 5 bases at V and 5 bases at J, leaving 7 bases unmatched. CDR1 is MNHNS and CDR2 is SASEGT in the germline V gene. The CDR3 covers 14 residues. This clonotype originated in a man aged 45-60 years who received an inactivated influenza vaccine. The material was PBMCs from blood, obtained more than 4 days after vaccination. This chain connects TRBV6-1 to TRBJ1-1; TRBD1 matches at 8 bases. As DNA, the CDR3 is TGTGCCAGCAGTACCCAGGGGGCGCGGACTGAAGCTTTCTTT. Amino acid sequence: CASSTQGARTEAFF.